This TCR beta chain came from a study of OX40 agonist ivuxolimab in advanced cancers. At the level of the study: Three patients, one with hepatocellular carcinoma and two with cutaneous melanoma, responded partially.

Findings and caveats of the study: CD8+ T cells were the subset that, on average, had more expanded clones than CD4+.

Profiling relied on immunoSEQ multiplex PCR, and the TCRdb table lists in-frame clones only, not all of them. Of tens of thousands of clones in the sample, over 85% were seen once. On this clone: As yet, its antigen is unknown.

The CDR3 is 14 amino acids. Germline assignment: CDR1 LNHDA and CDR2 SQIVND (reference sequence). V gave up 4 bases and J gave up 6 bases, with 15 bases separating them. The V and J genes are TRBV19 and TRBJ1-1; tentative D call: TRBD1 (5 bases). The source is an adult with an advanced solid tumor such as melanoma, head and neck, liver or kidney cancer. The material was CD4+ or CD8+ T cells sorted from blood, obtained in a trial of the OX40 agonist ivuxolimab. The CDR3 nucleotides are TGTGCCAGTAGTACCCAGGGAGGTAAGGCTGAAGCTTTCTTT. It translates to CASSTQGGKAEAFF.